This TCR beta chain is from a study of OX40 agonist ivuxolimab in advanced cancers. On the study more broadly: Patients were given ivuxolimab, an antibody that agonizes OX40 (CD134).

V was cut by 0 bases and J by 14 bases, with 17 bases left in between. The germline gives CDR1 SGHKS, CDR2 YYEKEE (reference sequence). CDR3 length: 14 residues. Sequencing was performed with immunoSEQ multiplex PCR; in TCRdb, only in-frame clones are kept and a portion is missing. The repertoire consists of tens of thousands of clones, with approximately 89% occurring once and the leading ten covering 3% to 4.5%. The cohort excluded patients with autoimmune disease history or systemic immunosuppression. At baseline, cycle 4 day 1, and cycle 7 day 1, blood was sampled. V usage is TRBV5-5 and J usage is TRBJ1-4; unclear D gene. This sequence was found in an adult with an advanced solid tumor such as melanoma, head and neck, liver or kidney cancer. Sequencing used CD4+ or CD8+ T cells sorted from blood, obtained in a trial of the OX40 agonist ivuxolimab. Here the CDR3 reads CASSLDADGLLLFF. Here the CDR3 DNA reads TGTGCCAGCAGCTTGGATGCGGACGGTCTTCTTCTGTTTTTT. Filled out from reference TRBV5-5 and TRBJ1-4, the complete variable domain reads DAGVTQSPTHLIKTRGQQVTLRCSPISGHKSVSWYQQVLGQGPQFIFQYYEKEERGRGNFPDRFSARQFPNYSSELNVNALLLGDSALYLCASSLDADGLLLFFGSGTQLSVL.